The rows below give T cell receptor beta chains drawn from one sample of a study of read filtering for tumor transcriptome and immune sequencing. TCRdb reprocessed the reads via MiXCR and lists one record per CDR3 protein. The sample lists more than 30,000 distinct CDR3 sequences, less than 15% occurring once. Sample: a population of CD138-negative cells sorted from bone marrow. These receptors were obtained from a donor at least 40 years old with multiple myeloma. Both conserved end residues are part of each CDR3. A D gene is named only where the DNA matches it firmly. Some rows mark clone size as missing; the rest say once, few, many or name a class of expanded clone.

TRBV6-5	TRBJ2-3	.	many	CASSSSGSRPTDTQYF	TGTGCCAGCAGTTCGTCCGGGAGTCGCCCCACAGATACGCAGTATTTT
TRBV12-3/TRBV12-4	TRBJ2-3	.	few	CASSLVARPGTDTQYF	TGTGCCAGCAGTTTAGTCGCGCGACCAGGCACAGATACGCAGTATTTT
TRBV7-2	TRBJ2-7	.	many	CASSLYTVGYEQYF	TGTGCCAGCAGCTTATACACAGTGGGCTACGAGCAGTACTTC
TRBV20-1	TRBJ2-7	.	few	CSFLRAGPHEQYF	TGCAGTTTTCTTAGGGCAGGGCCTCACGAGCAGTACTTC
TRBV7-6	TRBJ1-1	TRBD1	many	CASSRAAPGTGSFLDTEAFF	TGTGCCAGCAGCCGAGCCGCTCCCGGGACAGGGTCTTTTTTGGACACTGAAGCTTTCTTT
TRBV27	TRBJ2-4	.	once	CVSSFTGAKDIQHF	TGTGTCAGCAGTTTTACCGGGGCCAAAGACATTCAGCACTTC
TRBV5-5	TRBJ2-2	.	many	CASSLALSYANTGELFF	TGTGCCAGCAGCTTGGCCCTATCCTACGCGAACACCGGGGAGCTGTTTTTT
TRBV2	TRBJ2-6	.	many	CASSEFPLPGANVLTF	TGTGCCAGCAGTGAATTTCCACTTCCTGGGGCCAACGTCCTGACTTTC
TRBV6-5	TRBJ1-4	TRBD1	many	CASRNTGGLNEKLFF	TGTGCCAGCAGAAACACAGGGGGCCTTAATGAAAAACTGTTTTTT
TRBV12-3/TRBV12-4	TRBJ1-2	.	many	CASSPGDYGYTF	TGTGCCAGCAGTCCAGGGGACTATGGCTACACCTTC
TRBV20-1	TRBJ1-6	.	.	CSASGGGYNSSLHF	TGCAGTGCTAGTGGGGGCGGATATAATTCATCCCTCCACTTT
TRBV5-1	TRBJ2-1	.	few	CASSLEAYYNEQFF	TGCGCCAGCAGCTTGGAGGCTTACTACAATGAGCAGTTCTTC
TRBV20-1	TRBJ1-3	.	many	CSARDLRGSGNTIYF	TGCAGTGCTAGAGATCTCAGGGGATCTGGAAACACCATATATTTT
TRBV4-2	TRBJ2-7	.	.	CASSQGGNSYEQYF	TGTGCCAGCAGCCAAGGGGGGAACTCCTACGAGCAGTACTTC
TRBV6-6	TRBJ2-1	TRBD1	many	CASSNTGVEQFF	TGTGCCAGCAGTAATACAGGGGTCGAGCAGTTCTTC
TRBV28	TRBJ1-2	TRBD1	once	CASSQGQGKNGYTF	TGTGCCAGCAGTCAAGGACAGGGGAAAAATGGCTACACCTTC
TRBV5-1	TRBJ2-1	TRBD2	few	CASSPGLAGGPSEQFF	TGCGCCAGCAGCCCGGGACTAGCGGGGGGGCCCAGTGAGCAGTTCTTC
TRBV20-1	TRBJ2-6	TRBD2	many	CSEERGGSGANVLTF	TGCAGTGAGGAGCGGGGGGGCTCTGGGGCCAACGTCCTGACTTTC
TRBV20-1	TRBJ1-1	TRBD1	many	CSASRATGQGAAEAFF	TGCAGTGCTAGTCGGGCAACGGGACAGGGGGCAGCTGAAGCTTTCTTT